This T cell receptor (beta chain) was sequenced in a study of CD8 T cells in ankylosing spondylitis. There are many counts of this clonotype. Antigen: not known. MiXCR, run by TCRdb on the 5' RACE reads, gives a single entry per CDR3 protein. This table has fewer than 550,000 distinct CDR3 sequences, over 4% appearing once. Study-level points and caveats: What appeared characteristic of ankylosing spondylitis blood was a TCR beta motif of fewer than ten highly homologous variants.

The CDR3 totals 12 residues. Germline V gene sequence: CDR1 SEHNR, CDR2 FQNEAQ (reference sequence). V was shortened by 2 bases and J by 7 bases, with 6 bases between the two germline ends. This sequence was found in a male donor with ankylosing spondylitis. The rearrangement links TRBV7-9 to TRBJ2-1; unclear D gene. The sample comprised blood, either unsorted or a sorted T cell fraction (not recorded which). The CDR3 DNA follows: TGTGCCAGCAGCTTACTGGCAAATGAGCAGTTCTTC. Translating gives CASSLLANEQFF. Full variable domain (outside the CDR3, taken from reference TRBV7-9 and TRBJ2-1): DTGVSQNPRHKITKRGQNVTFRCDPISEHNRLYWYRQTLGQGPEFLTYFQNEAQLEKSRLLSDRFSAERPKGSFSTLEIQRTEQGDSAMYLCASSLLANEQFFGPGTRLTVL.